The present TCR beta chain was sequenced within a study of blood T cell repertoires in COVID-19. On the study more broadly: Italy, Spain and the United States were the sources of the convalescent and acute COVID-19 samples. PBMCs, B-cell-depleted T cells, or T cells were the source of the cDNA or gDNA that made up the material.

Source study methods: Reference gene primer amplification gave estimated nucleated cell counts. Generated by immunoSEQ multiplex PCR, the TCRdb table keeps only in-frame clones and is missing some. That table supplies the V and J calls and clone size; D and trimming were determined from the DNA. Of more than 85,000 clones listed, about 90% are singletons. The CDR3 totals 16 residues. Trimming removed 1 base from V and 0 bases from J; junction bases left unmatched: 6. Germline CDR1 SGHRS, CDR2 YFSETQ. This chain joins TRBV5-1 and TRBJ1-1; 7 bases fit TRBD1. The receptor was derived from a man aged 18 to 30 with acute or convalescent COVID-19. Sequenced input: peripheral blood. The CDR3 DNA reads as TGCGCCAGCAGCTTGAGGCCGGGACAGTTGAACACTGAAGCTTTCTTT. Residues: CASSLRPGQLNTEAFF.